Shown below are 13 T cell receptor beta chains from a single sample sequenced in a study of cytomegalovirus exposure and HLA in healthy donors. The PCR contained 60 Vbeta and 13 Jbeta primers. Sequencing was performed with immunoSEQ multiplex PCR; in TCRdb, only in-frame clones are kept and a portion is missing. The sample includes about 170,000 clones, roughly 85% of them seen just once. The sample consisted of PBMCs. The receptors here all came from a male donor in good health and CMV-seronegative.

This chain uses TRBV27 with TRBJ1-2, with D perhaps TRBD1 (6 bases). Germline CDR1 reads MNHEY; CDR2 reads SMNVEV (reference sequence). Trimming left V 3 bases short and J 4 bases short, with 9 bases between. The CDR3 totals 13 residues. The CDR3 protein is CASSLGARYGYTF. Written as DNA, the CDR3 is TGTGCCAGCAGTTTGGGGGCTCGCTATGGCTACACCTTC.

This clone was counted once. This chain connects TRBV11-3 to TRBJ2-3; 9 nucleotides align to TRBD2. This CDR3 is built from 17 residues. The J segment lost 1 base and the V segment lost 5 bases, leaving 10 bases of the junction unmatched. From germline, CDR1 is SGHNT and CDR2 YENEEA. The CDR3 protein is CASSPRSSSGGTDTQYF. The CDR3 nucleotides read TGTGCCAGCAGCCCCAGATCGTCTAGCGGGGGCACAGATACGCAGTATTTT.

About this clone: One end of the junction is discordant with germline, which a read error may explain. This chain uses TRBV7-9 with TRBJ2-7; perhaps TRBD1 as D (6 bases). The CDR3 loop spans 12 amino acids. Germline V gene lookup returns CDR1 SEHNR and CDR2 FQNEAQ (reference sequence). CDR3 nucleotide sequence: TGTTCCAGCAGCTCACAGGGTAGGGAGCAGTACTTC. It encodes CSSSSQGREQYF.

The chain's CDR3 is CASSQTQGLLQYEQFF. In DNA form, the CDR3 reads TGTGCCAGCAGCCAAACTCAGGGACTACTGCAATATGAGCAGTTCTTC. This chain joins TRBV5-4 and TRBJ2-1; TRBD2 aligns across 7 bases. Germline-derived CDR1 and CDR2 are SGHNT and YYREEE (reference sequence). Trimming cost V 4 bases and J 8 bases; bases outside gene matches: 15. The CDR3 has 16 residues.

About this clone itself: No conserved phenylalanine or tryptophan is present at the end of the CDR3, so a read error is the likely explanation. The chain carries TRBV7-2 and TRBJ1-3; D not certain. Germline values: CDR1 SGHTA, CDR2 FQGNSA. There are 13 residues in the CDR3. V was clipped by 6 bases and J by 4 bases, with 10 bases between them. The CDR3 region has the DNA TGTGCCAGCAGATATTACAGCGGAAACACCATATATTTG. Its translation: CASRYYSGNTIYL.

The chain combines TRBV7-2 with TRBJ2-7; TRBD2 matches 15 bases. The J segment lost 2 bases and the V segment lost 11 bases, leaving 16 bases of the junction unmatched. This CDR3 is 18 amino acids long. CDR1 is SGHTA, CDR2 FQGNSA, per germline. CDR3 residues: CAGAPLGLAGGLAYEQYF. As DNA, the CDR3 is TGTGCCGGAGCCCCGTTAGGACTAGCGGGGGGGCTCGCCTACGAGCAGTACTTC.

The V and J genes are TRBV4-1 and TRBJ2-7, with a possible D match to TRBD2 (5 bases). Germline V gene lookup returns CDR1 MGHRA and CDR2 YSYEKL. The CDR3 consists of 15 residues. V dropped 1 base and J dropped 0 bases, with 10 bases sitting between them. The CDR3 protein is CASSQGSSTSYEQYF. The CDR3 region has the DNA TGCGCCAGCAGCCAAGGGTCTAGCACCTCCTACGAGCAGTACTTC.

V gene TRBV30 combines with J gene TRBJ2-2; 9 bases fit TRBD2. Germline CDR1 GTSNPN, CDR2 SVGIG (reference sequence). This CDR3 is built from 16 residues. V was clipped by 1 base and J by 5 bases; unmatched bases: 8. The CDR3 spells CAWSGLLAGETGELFF. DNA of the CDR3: TGTGCCTGGAGTGGATTACTAGCGGGTGAAACCGGGGAGCTGTTTTTT.

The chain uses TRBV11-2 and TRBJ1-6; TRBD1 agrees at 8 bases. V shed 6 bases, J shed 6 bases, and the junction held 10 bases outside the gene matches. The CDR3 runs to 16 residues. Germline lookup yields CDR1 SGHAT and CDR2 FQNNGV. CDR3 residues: CASRQPRTGTNSPLHF. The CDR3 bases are TGTGCCAGCAGACAACCACGGACAGGGACTAATTCACCCCTCCACTTT.

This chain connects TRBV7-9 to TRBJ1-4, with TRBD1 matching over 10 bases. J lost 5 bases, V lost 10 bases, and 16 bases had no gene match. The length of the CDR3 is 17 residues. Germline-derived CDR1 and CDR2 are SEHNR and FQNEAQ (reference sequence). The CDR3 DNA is TGTGCCATCAAAGACAGGGGGCTAGAGGTTCCGAATGAAAAACTGTTTTTT. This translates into CAIKDRGLEVPNEKLFF.

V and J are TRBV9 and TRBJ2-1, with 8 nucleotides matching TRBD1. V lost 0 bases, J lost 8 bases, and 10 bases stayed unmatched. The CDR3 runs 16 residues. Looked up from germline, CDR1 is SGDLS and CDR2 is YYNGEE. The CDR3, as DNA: TGTGCCAGCAGCGTAGGTGTCGGGCAGGGGGCCCATGAGCAGTTCTTC. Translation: CASSVGVGQGAHEQFF. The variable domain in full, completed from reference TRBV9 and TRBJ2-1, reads DSGVTQTPKHLITATGQRVTLRCSPRSGDLSVYWYQQSLDQGLQFLIQYYNGEERAKGNILERFSAQQFPDLHSELNLSSLELGDSALYFCASSVGVGQGAHEQFFGPGTRLTVL.

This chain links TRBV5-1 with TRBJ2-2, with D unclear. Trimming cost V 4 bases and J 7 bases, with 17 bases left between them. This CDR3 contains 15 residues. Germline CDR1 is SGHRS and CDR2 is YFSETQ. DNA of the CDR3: TGCGCCAGCAGCGCCACCCCTCTAGTGGGCGGGGAGCTGTTTTTT. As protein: CASSATPLVGGELFF.

The CDR3 loop reads CASSLVLGHSVGELFF. CDR3 nucleotide sequence: TGTGCCAGCAGCTTAGTACTGGGCCATAGTGTCGGGGAGCTGTTTTTT. The chain employs TRBV7-8 and TRBJ2-2; D unresolved. Germline V lookup: CDR1 SGHVS, CDR2 FQNEAQ. CDR3 length equals 16 residues. V was trimmed by 1 base and J by 7 bases, leaving 16 bases between them.